The 22 T cell receptor beta chains presented below share a single source sample, sequenced in a study of early T cells in non-severe SARS-CoV-2 infection. TCRdb reanalysed the 5' RACE reads using MiXCR and keeps one entry per CDR3 protein. The data contain under 60,000 distinct CDR3 sequences, approximately 7.6% of them singletons. Material: whole blood. The receptors were gathered from an adult who was a healthcare worker with PCR-confirmed SARS-CoV-2 infection or an uninfected control (not recorded which).

The chain uses TRBV12-5 and TRBJ1-2; D might be TRBD1 (5 bases). Between the trimmed V and J ends, which lost 5 bases and 4 bases, there was a span of 17 bases. There are 15 residues in the CDR3. CDR1 and CDR2 from the germline V gene are LGHNT and FRNRAP. This CDR3 is CASGLLKGLIYGYTF. The CDR3 region has the DNA TGTGCTAGTGGTCTCCTCAAGGGGCTTATCTATGGCTACACCTTC.

Only a few counts were recorded for this clonotype. The chain has TRBV5-1 and TRBJ2-5; 11 bases match TRBD2. Germline V gene data show CDR1 as SGHRS and CDR2 as YFSETQ. The CDR3 covers 17 residues. V shed 0 bases, J shed 3 bases, and the junction held 7 bases outside the gene matches. CDR3 protein: CASSLVLAGGLEETQYF. The CDR3 DNA is TGCGCCAGCAGCTTGGTGCTAGCGGGAGGTTTGGAAGAGACCCAGTACTTC.

This clonotype was detected a few times. V and J are TRBV19 and TRBJ2-7, with D perhaps matching TRBD1 (6 bases). Trimming left V 6 bases short and J 2 bases short, with 14 bases between. Germline-derived CDR1 and CDR2 are LNHDA and SQIVND (reference sequence). The CDR3 is 14 amino acids. CDR3 residues: CASSHPGQTYEQYF. In nucleotides, the CDR3 is TGTGCCAGTAGCCACCCGGGACAAACCTACGAGCAGTACTTC. Filled out from reference TRBV19 and TRBJ2-7, the complete variable domain reads DGGITQSPKYLFRKEGQNVTLSCEQNLNHDAMYWYRQDPGQGLRLIYYSQIVNDFQKGDIAEGYSVSREKKESFPLTVTSAQKNPTAFYLCASSHPGQTYEQYFGPGTRLTVT.

The sample holds many counts of this clonotype. The chain employs TRBV5-1 and TRBJ2-1; 8 bases line up with TRBD2. The V gene's germline CDR1 is SGHRS and CDR2 YFSETQ. The ends lost 4 bases at V and 5 bases at J; junction bases unmatched: 11. The CDR3 has 16 amino acids. The CDR3 loop is CASSLTGTRGNNEQFF. As DNA, the CDR3 is TGCGCCAGCAGCCTGACCGGGACTAGGGGAAACAATGAGCAGTTCTTC.

The V gene is TRBV23-1, the J gene TRBJ2-1; 7 positions agree with TRBD2. TRBV23-1 is reported as an ORF; its role is uncertain. Trimming took 4 bases from V and 5 from J; bases not matched to a gene: 14. The CDR3 consists of 17 residues. CDR3 nucleotides: TGCGCCAGCAGTCTAGCCCGCCGCCTAGCGGCCAACAATGAGCAGTTCTTC. Protein sequence: CASSLARRLAANNEQFF.

This clonotype has a handful of counts. The chain joins TRBV5-1 to TRBJ2-5; D possibly corresponds to TRBD2 (6 bases). The V end was cut by 4 bases, the J end by 1 base, with 14 bases between. The CDR3 consists of 15 residues. Germline V gene data show CDR1 as SGHRS and CDR2 as YFSETQ. The chain's CDR3 is CASSRRDSIQETQYF. In DNA, the CDR3 is TGCGCCAGCAGCCGAAGGGACTCAATCCAAGAGACCCAGTACTTC.

In this sample, this clonotype turned up many times. The V call is TRBV4-2, the J call TRBJ1-4; TRBD1 is a possible D gene (6 bases). V gave up 1 base and J gave up 5 bases, with 8 bases separating them. The CDR3 runs 14 residues. The germline CDR1 and CDR2 sequences are LGHNA and YNFKEQ. The CDR3 reads CASSQGGQNEKLFF. In DNA form, the CDR3 reads TGTGCCAGCAGCCAAGGGGGGCAGAATGAAAAACTGTTTTTT.

This clonotype was observed a handful of times. The genes are TRBV3-1 and TRBJ2-7; 12 nucleotides line up with TRBD2. From germline, CDR1 is LGHDT and CDR2 YNNKEL (reference sequence). CDR3 size: 16 residues. Trimming cost V 5 bases and J 5 bases; bases outside gene matches: 10. CDR3 in DNA: TGTGCCAGCAGCTCAGACCCACTAGCGGGAGGCCACGAGCAGTACTTC. It codes for CASSSDPLAGGHEQYF.

This clonotype was detected many times. The chain is built from TRBV7-2 and TRBJ2-3; no clear D gene. This CDR3 is built from 12 residues. V was clipped by 1 base and J by 5 bases, with 4 bases between them. Per germline, CDR1 SGHTA and CDR2 FQGNSA. Here the CDR3 reads CASSLDIDTQYF. The CDR3, as DNA: TGTGCCAGCAGCTTAGATATAGATACGCAGTATTTT.

This clonotype was picked up many times. The rearrangement links TRBV5-6 to TRBJ1-1; D might be TRBD1 (5 bases). This CDR3 comprises 15 residues. Germline values: CDR1 SGHDT, CDR2 YYEEEE. V lost 4 bases to trimming and J lost 0 bases, with 13 bases between them. CDR3 sequence (DNA): TGTGCCAGCAGCCCACCGTCGGGGGTGAACACTGAAGCTTTCTTT. It yields the protein CASSPPSGVNTEAFF.

This clonotype was seen a handful of times. The chain is built from TRBV5-6 and TRBJ2-3; TRBD2 agrees at 7 bases. CDR3 length equals 16 residues. V gave up 4 bases and J gave up 1 base; unmatched junction bases: 9. Germline V gene sequence: CDR1 SGHDT, CDR2 YYEEEE. The CDR3 DNA reads as TGTGCCAGCAGCGCCCTGACTAGCTACGGCACAGATACGCAGTATTTT. It is translated as CASSALTSYGTDTQYF.

V usage is TRBV4-1 and J usage is TRBJ2-7; 7 bases fit TRBD2. From germline, CDR1 is MGHRA and CDR2 YSYEKL. The CDR3 runs 13 residues. Trimming cost V 4 bases and J 2 bases; bases outside gene matches: 2. The DNA of the CDR3 is TGCGCCAGCAGCCGGGGACTAACCTACGAGCAGTACTTC. Translating gives CASSRGLTYEQYF.

This clonotype was counted at least ten times. The chain employs TRBV7-2 and TRBJ2-4; no clear D gene. Between the trimmed V and J ends, which lost 3 bases and 3 bases, there was a span of 12 bases. Germline V gives CDR1 SGHTA, CDR2 FQGNSA. This CDR3 has 15 residues. As DNA, the CDR3 is TGTGCCAGCAGCTTCCGATTGGACCACAAAAACATTCAGTACTTC. This translates into CASSFRLDHKNIQYF.

The rearrangement links TRBV4-1 to TRBJ2-1, with TRBD1 matching over 9 bases. CDR1 is MGHRA and CDR2 is YSYEKL in the germline V gene. V dropped 4 bases and J dropped 9; count of bases not matched to a gene: 10. The CDR3 spans 15 residues. CDR3 region: CASSRGQGANFEQFF. In nucleotides, the CDR3 is TGCGCCAGCAGCCGGGGACAGGGCGCTAATTTTGAGCAGTTCTTC.

This clonotype was detected ten times or more. The V and J genes are TRBV29-1 and TRBJ1-2, with a tentative D call TRBD1 (5 bases). Germline values: CDR1 SQVTM, CDR2 ANQGSEA. The CDR3 has 13 residues. The DNA for the CDR3 is TGCAGTGTAACCAGGGAAGAGGGCTATGGCTACACCTTC. Amino acids: CSVTREEGYGYTF.

This clonotype was observed a few times. The chain uses TRBV10-3 and TRBJ2-2; tentatively, D is TRBD2 (5 bases). The V and J ends lost 7 bases and 3 bases respectively, with 21 bases between them. This CDR3 has 17 residues. Germline loops: CDR1 ENHRY, CDR2 SYGVKD. CDR3 sequence: CAINPGLEMKDTGELFF. The CDR3 bases are TGTGCCATCAACCCAGGACTGGAAATGAAGGACACCGGGGAGCTGTTTTTT.

The genes are TRBV21-1 and TRBJ1-6; TRBD1 is the table's D call, not checked against the DNA. TRBV21-1 is described as a pseudogene. This CDR3 region has 16 residues. The CDR3 region has the DNA TGTGCCAGCAGCAAATATCAAGGACAGGAAAATTCACCCCTCCACTTT. This translates into CASSKYQGQENSPLHF.

The rearrangement joins TRBV19 to TRBJ2-2, with D perhaps TRBD1 or TRBD2 (6 bases each). V was clipped by 8 bases and J by 6 bases, with 16 bases between them. The germline gives CDR1 LNHDA, CDR2 SQIVND (reference sequence). The CDR3 covers 14 residues. This CDR3 is CASLSGARSGELFF. Here the CDR3 DNA reads TGTGCCAGTTTATCGGGGGCGAGGTCCGGGGAGCTGTTTTTT.

This clonotype is deemed medium-sized. The chain recombines TRBV6-2 or TRBV6-3 with TRBJ2-6, with TRBD1 as a possible D gene (5 bases). CDR1 and CDR2 (germline): MNHEY, SVGEGT. This CDR3 is built from 15 residues. V was shortened by 2 bases and J by 0 bases, with 5 bases between the two germline ends. The CDR3 bases are TGTGCCAGCAGTTACAGGGGCTCTGGGGCCAACGTCCTGACTTTC. As protein: CASSYRGSGANVLTF.

Only a few counts were recorded for this clonotype. The chain combines TRBV5-1 with TRBJ2-3; 9 bases match TRBD2. The CDR3 length is 15 residues. Germline loops: CDR1 SGHRS, CDR2 YFSETQ. With V trimmed by 4 bases and J by 5 bases, 8 bases remained unmatched. The CDR3: CASSEAAGGQDTQYF. The CDR3 coding sequence is TGCGCCAGCAGCGAAGCCGCGGGGGGGCAAGATACGCAGTATTTT.

This clonotype came up many times. The gene calls are TRBV7-2 and TRBJ2-7; 10 positions agree with TRBD2. The CDR3 has 15 amino acids. The germline CDR1 and CDR2 sequences are SGHTA and FQGNSA. The ends lost 0 bases at V and 3 bases at J; junction bases unmatched: 2. The chain's CDR3 is CASSLALAGVYEQYF. DNA of the CDR3: TGTGCCAGCAGCTTAGCCCTAGCGGGGGTCTACGAGCAGTACTTC.

This clonotype occurred a few times. V and J are TRBV11-2 and TRBJ2-7, with D possibly matching TRBD1 (6 bases). The CDR3 has 15 amino acids. Germline lookup yields CDR1 SGHAT and CDR2 FQNNGV. Trimming took off 4 bases at V and 7 bases at J, with 20 bases between the two ends. The CDR3, as DNA: TGTGCCAGCAGCTCCGACAGGATTATCCTACGAGAGCAGTACTTC. Amino acid sequence: CASSSDRIILREQYF.